These T cell receptor beta chains were read from a single sample in a study of cytomegalovirus exposure and HLA in healthy donors. Sequencing used immunoSEQ multiplex PCR; TCRdb keeps in-frame clones, though not all of them. The sample gives about 88,000 clones, more than 60% of which show up once; 2.7% is in the top ten. The source material was PBMCs. Receptors originate from a man aged 25-40 years in good health and CMV-seronegative. Both conserved end residues are part of each CDR3. D genes are given only for firm matches. Clone size is shown for a subset of rows, as once, few, many or a class of expanded clone.

>TRBD1|.|TRBJ1-5|TRBV28
CASSLDRNSNQPQHF
TGTGCCAGCAGTTTGGACAGGAATAGCAATCAGCCCCAGCATTTT
>TRBD1|.|TRBJ1-1|TRBV19
CATRTGGTEAFF
TGTGCCACCCGGACAGGCGGTACTGAAGCTTTCTTT
>TRBD1|.|TRBJ2-1|TRBV5-8
CASSRDREQFF
TGTGCCAGCAGTCGGGACAGGGAACAGTTCTTC
>.|.|TRBJ1-2|TRBV7-8
CASSPRGGQSFSDGYTF
TGTGCCAGCAGCCCTCGGGGAGGGCAGTCTTTTTCGGATGGCTACACCTTC
>TRBD1|.|TRBJ2-2|TRBV18
CASSPLVTGEAGELFF
TGTGCCAGCTCACCATTGGTCACAGGGGAAGCCGGGGAGCTGTTTTTT
>.|.|TRBJ1-4|TRBV7-9
CASSLLQGANEKLFF
TGTGCCAGCAGCTTGTTACAGGGAGCTAATGAAAAACTGTTTTTT
>.|once|TRBJ1-1|TRBV25-1
CASSIPTGGFAEAFF
TGTGCCAGCAGTATCCCGACCGGCGGATTCGCTGAAGCTTTCTTT
>.|.|TRBJ1-2|TRBV7-2
CASSLELQGGGYTF
TGTGCCAGCAGCTTAGAACTACAGGGTGGTGGCTACACCTTC
>TRBD1|.|TRBJ1-4|TRBV5-8
CASSLATGQVNEKLFF
TGTGCCAGCAGCTTGGCTACGGGACAGGTTAATGAAAAACTGTTTTTT
>.|.|TRBJ1-2|TRBV19
CASSPQGYGYTF
TGTGCCAGTAGTCCACAGGGATATGGCTACACCTTC
>.|.|TRBJ2-7|TRBV28
CASSSRESYEQYF
TGTGCCAGCAGTAGTCGAGAATCCTACGAGCAGTACTTC
>TRBD1|.|TRBJ2-7|TRBV30
CAWRAISTGGKDEQYF
TGTGCCTGGAGAGCAATCTCGACAGGGGGCAAGGACGAGCAGTACTTC
>TRBD1|.|TRBJ2-7|TRBV4-1
CASSQPGQGTYEQYF
TGCGCCAGCAGCCAGCCGGGACAGGGGACCTACGAGCAGTACTTC
>TRBD1|few|TRBJ2-3|TRBV7-9
CASSQGIMGTGGRDTQYF
TGTGCCAGCAGCCAGGGCATAATGGGGACAGGGGGGAGAGATACGCAGTATTTT
>.|.|TRBJ1-2|TRBV7-9
CASSLRAGDFNYGYTF
TGTGCCAGCAGCCTTCGCGCCGGGGATTTTAACTATGGCTACACCTTC
>.|.|TRBJ1-1|TRBV4-1
CASSHFGSEFNTEAFF
TGCGCCAGCAGCCATTTCGGGTCAGAGTTCAACACTGAAGCTTTCTTT
>.|.|TRBJ1-6|TRBV14
CASRPREASPLHF
TGTGCCAGCAGACCCCGGGAGGCTTCACCCCTCCACTTT
>.|.|TRBJ1-4|TRBV6-5
CASSSTRSEKLFF
TGTGCCAGCAGTTCTACAAGGAGTGAAAAACTGTTTTTT
>TRBD1|.|TRBJ1-6|TRBV14
CASSQDPGGYNSPLHF
TGTGCCAGCAGCCAAGATCCAGGGGGGTATAATTCACCCCTCCACTTT
>TRBD1|.|TRBJ1-1|TRBV6-5
CASSRQGADTEAFF
TGTGCCAGCAGTCGACAGGGTGCGGACACTGAAGCTTTCTTT
>TRBD1|.|TRBJ1-4|TRBV5-1
CASSLEGQANEKLFF
TGCGCCAGCAGCTTGGAGGGACAGGCTAATGAAAAACTGTTTTTT
>.|.|TRBJ1-2|TRBV30
CAWSGDYGYTF
TGTGCCTGGAGCGGTGACTATGGCTACACCTTC
>TRBD1|.|TRBJ2-1|TRBV6-5
CASSYDGQGAYNEQFF
TGTGCCAGCAGTTACGACGGACAGGGAGCCTACAATGAGCAGTTCTTC
>.|.|TRBJ1-1|TRBV12-5
CASGQGAEAFF
TGTGCTAGTGGTCAAGGGGCCGAAGCTTTCTTT
>.|.|TRBJ1-4|TRBV7-2
CASSLEGGRNEKLFF
TGTGCCAGCAGCTTAGAGGGGGGGCGTAATGAAAAACTGTTTTTT
>TRBD1|.|TRBJ1-4|TRBV5-1
CASSLTGGEEEKLFF
TGCGCCAGCAGCTTGACAGGGGGTGAGGAAGAAAAACTGTTTTTT
>.|once|TRBJ1-5|TRBV4-2
CASSQATDSNQPQHF
TGTGCCAGCAGCCAGGCAACAGATAGCAATCAGCCCCAGCATTTT
>.|.|TRBJ1-2|TRBV6-1
CASSEYDRESGYTF
TGTGCCAGCAGTGAATACGACAGAGAGAGTGGCTACACCTTC
>.|.|TRBJ1-5|TRBV5-1
CASRMSGTDNQPQHF
TGCGCCAGCCGCATGTCCGGGACTGATAATCAGCCCCAGCATTTT
>.|.|TRBJ1-3|TRBV11-2
CASSFESSGNTIYF
TGTGCCAGCAGCTTCGAGAGCTCTGGAAACACCATATATTTT
>TRBD2|.|TRBJ2-3|TRBV5-1
CASSLVAGSTDTQYF
TGCGCCAGCAGCTTGGTAGCGGGGTCAACAGATACGCAGTATTTT
>.|.|TRBJ1-1|TRBV19
CASSPVGVTEAFF
TGTGCCAGTAGTCCCGTGGGAGTCACTGAAGCTTTCTTT
>.|few|TRBJ1-3|TRBV6-1
CASSEQLTGASGNTIYF
TGTGCCAGCAGTGAACAGCTGACAGGAGCCTCTGGAAACACCATATATTTT
>.|.|TRBJ1-2|TRBV28
CASQRTVGYTF
TGTGCCAGCCAGCGGACAGTCGGCTACACCTTC
>.|.|TRBJ1-1|TRBV5-6
CASSPGGTEAFF
TGTGCCAGCAGCCCGGGGGGCACTGAAGCTTTCTTT
>TRBD1|once|TRBJ1-1|TRBV6-5
CASRPDRGRTEAFF
TGTGCCAGCAGACCTGACAGGGGGAGGACTGAAGCTTTCTTT
>.|few|TRBJ1-4|TRBV7-8
CASSPQGGEKLFF
TGTGCCAGCAGCCCACAGGGCGGCGAAAAACTGTTTTTT
>TRBD2|.|TRBJ2-3|TRBV7-9
CSSSSGLASTDTQYF
TGTTCCAGCAGCTCGGGACTAGCTAGCACAGATACGCAGTATTTT
>.|.|TRBJ1-1|TRBV19
CASSMRSEAFF
TGTGCCAGTAGTATGCGTAGTGAAGCTTTCTTT
>.|.|TRBJ2-1|TRBV6-6
CASSYGQDIEQFF
TGTGCCAGCAGTTACGGGCAGGACATTGAGCAGTTCTTC
>TRBD1|few|TRBJ1-2|TRBV5-4
CASSLERQGLMGYTF
TGTGCCAGCAGCTTGGAGAGACAGGGGTTAATGGGCTACACCTTC
>TRBD2|.|TRBJ2-1|TRBV6-4
CASTVLAGGYNEQFF
TGTGCCAGCACAGTCCTAGCGGGGGGCTACAATGAGCAGTTCTTC
>TRBD1|.|TRBJ2-5|TRBV5-1
CASSSTGGVETQYF
TGCGCCAGCAGCTCGACAGGGGGTGTAGAGACCCAGTACTTC
>TRBD1|.|TRBJ1-1|TRBV29-1
CSVVGQLNTEAFF
TGCAGCGTTGTGGGACAGCTGAACACTGAAGCTTTCTTT
>.|few|TRBJ2-3|TRBV6-5
CAISSASGTDTQYF
TGTGCCATCTCCTCCGCTAGCGGCACAGATACGCAGTATTTT
>.|.|TRBJ2-7|TRBV29-1
CSVAGILGEAEQYF
TGCAGCGTTGCGGGGATCTTGGGCGAAGCCGAGCAGTACTTC
>.|.|TRBJ1-6|TRBV4-2
CASSQEGARSPLHF
TGTGCCAGCAGCCAAGAGGGGGCAAGATCACCCCTCCACTTT
>TRBD1|.|TRBJ1-2|TRBV5-1
CASSQPGQAYGYTF
TGCGCCAGCAGCCAACCGGGACAGGCTTATGGCTACACCTTC
>.|few|TRBJ2-5|TRBV11-3
CASSSVEGMGETQYF
TGTGCCAGCAGCTCGGTGGAGGGCATGGGGGAGACCCAGTACTTC
>.|.|TRBJ1-5|TRBV19
CASSIDINQPQHF
TGTGCCAGTAGTATAGACATTAATCAGCCCCAGCATTTT
>.|.|TRBJ1-3|TRBV7-2
CASSFGSGQLRGNTIYF
.
>.|.|TRBJ2-3|TRBV19
CASSISDFTDTQYF
TGTGCCAGTAGTATATCTGACTTCACAGATACGCAGTATTTT
>.|.|TRBJ1-1|TRBV5-1
CASSLGANTEAFF
TGCGCCAGCAGCCTGGGGGCGAACACTGAAGCTTTCTTT
>TRBD2|.|TRBJ2-7|TRBV27
CASSSGTSGGALYEQYF
TGTGCCAGCAGTTCCGGGACTAGCGGGGGGGCTTTATACGAGCAGTACTTC
>TRBD1|.|TRBJ1-2|TRBV2
CASSRDRVESGYTF
TGTGCCAGCAGTAGGGACAGGGTGGAGAGTGGCTACACCTTC
>TRBD1|.|TRBJ2-3|TRBV6-1
CASRETGAKGDTQYF
TGTGCCAGCAGGGAAACAGGGGCTAAAGGAGATACGCAGTATTTT
>.|.|TRBJ1-1|TRBV27
CASSSRVDYMNTEAFF
TGTGCCAGCAGTTCCAGGGTCGATTATATGAACACTGAAGCTTTCTTT
>.|.|TRBJ1-6|TRBV5-8
CASSLVPAGNSPLHF
TGTGCCAGCAGCTTGGTACCGGCAGGGAATTCACCCCTCCACTTT
>.|once|TRBJ2-3|TRBV4-3
CASSPGRGGADTQYF
TGCGCCAGCAGTCCTGGTAGGGGGGGCGCAGATACGCAGTATTTT
>.|few|TRBJ2-1|TRBV5-1
CASSLDAGSYNEQFF
TGCGCCAGCAGCTTGGACGCCGGCTCCTACAATGAGCAGTTCTTC